This record looks at one TCR beta chain sequence and its context. Those enrolled, adults aged roughly 18 to 90 years, came from about two dozen US areas. Per the study methods: Reference gene primer amplification gave nucleated cell count estimates. Measured with immunoSEQ multiplex PCR; TCRdb has only the in-frame clones, and not every one. V, J and clone size reflect that table, while D and trimming were determined from the DNA. Of under 200,000 clones listed, around 85% are singletons. The V end was cut by 4 bases, the J end by 5 bases, with 12 bases between. In germline, CDR1 is SGDLS, CDR2 YYNGEE. The CDR3 has 13 residues. The data stem from a study of blood T cell repertoires in COVID-19. Study-level information: The study drew acute and convalescent COVID-19 samples from the United States, Italy and Spain. From T cells, B-cell-depleted T cells, or PBMCs came the material, which was cDNA or gDNA.

The sequence derives from a middle-aged woman with acute COVID-19. Material: PBMCs or T cells enriched from blood (not recorded which). The J gene is TRBJ2-5, the V gene TRBV9; perhaps TRBD2 as D (6 bases). The CDR3 region is CASSLEGWETQYF. The DNA of the CDR3 is TGTGCCAGCAGCTTGGAGGGGTGGGAGACCCAGTACTTC.